This TCR beta chain was sequenced for a study of beta chain features in type 1 diabetes. With regard to this clone: The antigen is not known.

Expressed TCRB transcripts were sequenced because the isolated RNA had all been reverse transcribed beforehand. Some clones are missing from TCRdb's copy, which holds only in-frame ones; the method was immunoSEQ multiplex PCR. The table includes 350,000 to 450,000 clones, about 16% detected once. Once sorted, every population was more than 95% pure. Study observations and caveats: Across patients, naive, central memory and Treg TCRB repertoires exhibited apparently greater similarity than was observed across healthy donors.

Sequencing used naive CD4+ T cells from blood. This TCR was sampled from a woman younger than 30 in good health.

Written as DNA, the CDR3 is TGTGCCAGCGGGTTAGCGGGGGTGAACACCGGGGAGCTGTTTTTT. Protein sequence: CASGLAGVNTGELFF. The rearrangement joins TRBV28 to TRBJ2-2; TRBD2 matches 9 bases. Per germline, CDR1 MDHEN and CDR2 SYDVKM. This CDR3 is 15 amino acids long. J lost 1 base, V lost 8 bases, and 5 bases had no gene match.